Following are 10 T cell receptor beta chains from one sample sequenced in a study of T cell changes during pregnancy in multiple sclerosis. Clones were sequenced by immunoSEQ multiplex PCR, and TCRdb holds only the in-frame ones, with some missing. The sample has tens of thousands of clones, more than 90% seen once; the top ten hold 0.55% to 0.7%. The sample in question was CD4+ T cells from peripheral blood mononuclear cells, obtained in the first trimester of pregnancy. The receptor source for this set is a female donor with multiple sclerosis, enrolled in a pregnancy study.

This clone was counted only a few times. The chain links TRBV9 to TRBJ1-1; no firm D call. Between the trimmed V and J ends, which lost 0 bases and 2 bases, there was a span of 8 bases. The CDR3 runs to 14 residues. CDR1 SGDLS and CDR2 YYNGEE come from the germline V gene. In nucleotides, the CDR3 is TGTGCCAGCAGCGTAGGCCCGGGTAACACTGAAGCTTTCTTT. Translation gives CASSVGPGNTEAFF.

V usage is TRBV30 and J usage is TRBJ1-6; a weak D match, TRBD1 (6 bases). V gave up 0 bases and J gave up 5 bases, with 8 bases separating them. The CDR3 totals 14 residues. In germline, CDR1 is GTSNPN, CDR2 SVGIG (reference sequence). CDR3 DNA: TGTGCCTGGAGTGTAAGGGGGAATAATTCACCCCTCCACTTT. This encodes CAWSVRGNNSPLHF.

This clone was seen only once. Here the CDR3 DNA reads TGTGCCAGCTCACCCTCCACGAGATCGTACAATGAGCAGTTCTTC. It specifies CASSPSTRSYNEQFF. The chain employs TRBV18 and TRBJ2-1; no definite D call. With 3 bases removed from V and 4 bases from J, the gap between germline ends came to 13 bases. CDR3 length equals 15 residues. Germline V gene data show CDR1 as KGHSH and CDR2 as LQKENI.

V gene TRBV28 combines with J gene TRBJ2-1; 8 nucleotides line up with TRBD1. This CDR3 is built from 16 residues. Per the germline V gene, CDR1 is MDHEN and CDR2 is SYDVKM. V was clipped by 7 bases and J by 0 bases; unmatched bases: 8. The CDR3: CASNKQGGLSYNEQFF. Written as DNA, the CDR3 is TGTGCCAGCAATAAACAGGGGGGCCTCTCCTACAATGAGCAGTTCTTC.

The rearrangement joins TRBV7-9 to TRBJ1-1; 8 bases match TRBD1. CDR1 and CDR2 (germline): SEHNR, FQNEAQ (reference sequence). This CDR3 has 13 residues. The V segment lost 5 bases and the J segment 10 bases; nucleotides outside the gene matches: 9. The CDR3: CASSPSTGAVAFF. CDR3 sequence (DNA): TGTGCCAGCAGCCCGTCGACAGGGGCGGTAGCTTTCTTT. Together with reference TRBV7-9 and TRBJ1-1, the CDR3 gives the full variable domain: DTGVSQNPRHKITKRGQNVTFRCDPISEHNRLYWYRQTLGQGPEFLTYFQNEAQLEKSRLLSDRFSAERPKGSFSTLEIQRTEQGDSAMYLCASSPSTGAVAFFGQGTRLTVV.

The rearrangement joins TRBV28 to TRBJ2-4, with 7 nucleotides matching TRBD1. The junction had 9 bases not matched to a gene; V was cut back by 0 bases and J by 7 bases. The CDR3 is 16 amino acids. The germline V gene has CDR1 MDHEN and CDR2 SYDVKM. Here the CDR3 reads CASSLWQGVGVNIQYF. CDR3 nucleotide sequence: TGTGCCAGCAGTTTATGGCAGGGGGTAGGGGTGAACATTCAGTACTTC.

This chain uses TRBV6-5 with TRBJ2-7; TRBD2 might be the D (5 bases). The V and J ends lost 6 bases and 0 bases respectively, with 12 bases between them. Germline values: CDR1 MNHEY, CDR2 SVGAGI. The CDR3 runs to 14 residues. In DNA form, the CDR3 reads TGTGCCAGCAGCCCTGGCGGGCGCTCCTACGAGCAGTACTTC. It encodes CASSPGGRSYEQYF.

The chain couples TRBV27 to TRBJ1-6; no firm D call. The CDR3 runs to 13 residues. V lost 11 bases and J 10 bases, leaving 18 bases between the germline ends. The germline gives CDR1 MNHEY, CDR2 SMNVEV (reference sequence). CDR3 region: CAPPEKSESPLHF. CDR3 nucleotides: TGTGCCCCCCCGGAGAAGTCAGAATCACCCCTCCACTTT.

The chain couples TRBV15 to TRBJ1-3; TRBD1 aligns across 7 bases. CDR1 and CDR2 from the germline V gene are LNHNV and YYDKDF (reference sequence). This CDR3 region has 15 residues. V trimming: 2 bases; J trimming: 4 bases; junction bases outside the gene matches: 5. The CDR3 DNA sequence: TGTGCCACCAGCAGATACAGGGGACCCGGAAACACCATATATTTT. It specifies CATSRYRGPGNTIYF.

V and J are TRBV2 and TRBJ2-3, with TRBD2 matching over 8 bases. The CDR3 has 15 amino acids. V was clipped by 5 bases and J by 6 bases; unmatched bases: 10. From germline, CDR1 is SNHLY and CDR2 FYNNEI. CDR3 DNA: TGTGCCAGCAGTATTAGCGGGACCGGCTGGGATACGCAGTATTTT. This translates into CASSISGTGWDTQYF.